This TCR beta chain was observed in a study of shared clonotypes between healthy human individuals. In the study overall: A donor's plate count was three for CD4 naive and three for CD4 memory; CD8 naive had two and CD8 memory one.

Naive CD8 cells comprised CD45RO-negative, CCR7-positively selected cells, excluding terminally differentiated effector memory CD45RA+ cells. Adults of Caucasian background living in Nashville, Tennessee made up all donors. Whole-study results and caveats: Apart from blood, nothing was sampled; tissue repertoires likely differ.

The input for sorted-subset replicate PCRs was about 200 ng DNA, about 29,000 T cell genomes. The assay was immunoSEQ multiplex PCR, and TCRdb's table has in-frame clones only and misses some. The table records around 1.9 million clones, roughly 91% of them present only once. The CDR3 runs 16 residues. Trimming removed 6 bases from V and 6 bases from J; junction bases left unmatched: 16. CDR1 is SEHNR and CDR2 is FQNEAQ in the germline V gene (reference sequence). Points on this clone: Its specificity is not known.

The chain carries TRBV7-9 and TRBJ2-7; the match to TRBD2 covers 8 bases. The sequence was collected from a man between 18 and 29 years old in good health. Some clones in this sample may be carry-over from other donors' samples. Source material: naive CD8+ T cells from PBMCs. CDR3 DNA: TGTGCCAGCAGTTATTGGTCGGGAGGGCCAATAGTCGAGCAGTACTTC. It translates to CASSYWSGGPIVEQYF.